This TCR beta chain was sequenced for a study of somatic mutations in cytotoxic T cells in rheumatoid arthritis. Per the germline V gene, CDR1 is MGHDK and CDR2 is SYGVNS. The V and J ends lost 3 bases and 9 bases, in that order; junction bases with no gene match: 10. The CDR3 is 15 amino acids. The method was immunoSEQ multiplex PCR; TCRdb's version includes in-frame clones alone and lacks a portion of them. The sample lists approximately 18,000 clones, about 90% occurring once. V is TRBV25-1 and J is TRBJ1-4; 7 bases are a match to TRBD1. Sequencing used CD8+ T cells sorted from blood. This clonotype was obtained from a man aged 40-50 years in good health. The CDR3, as DNA: TGTGCCAGCAGTGAGGTGAACAGGGGCTCTCAAAAACTGTTTTTT. Translation gives CASSEVNRGSQKLFF.